This paragraph covers one T cell receptor (beta chain) sequence. This specimen comes from a study of T-cell memory formation after mild COVID-19. Deletions cut 2 bases from V and 7 bases from J, with 16 bases between. The CDR3 has 15 amino acids. Per germline, CDR1 SGHDT and CDR2 YYEEEE. Using its own MiXCR run on the 5' RACE reads, TCRdb lists one record per CDR3 protein. Seen here are about 620,000 distinct CDR3 sequences, more than 15% observed once, and the top ten hold approximately 12%. Material for sequencing was PBMCs or a T cell subset sorted from them (not recorded which). V is TRBV5-6 and J is TRBJ1-5, with D hard to call. The receptor was derived from an adult woman who had mild COVID-19 (a few samples of this study predate the infection). Cell type and time point are not known. Written as DNA, the CDR3 is TGTGCCAGCAGCTTAGCCACGGGTGCTGGGCAGCCCCAGCATTTT. Amino acids: CASSLATGAGQPQHF.